This paragraph reports one T cell receptor (beta chain). Its target is unknown. The entry originates in a study of glioma-infiltrating T cells after dendritic cell vaccination. Whole-study findings and limits: No direct clonality-survival link was found; a diverse polyclonal response may matter. Estimated pretreatment TIL content predicted outcome after dendritic cell vaccination.

The time point is: after dendritic cell vaccination, including at tumor progression/relapse. Blood PBMC samples: pre-vaccination, two weeks post third vaccination, and at tumor progression. Profiling relied on immunoSEQ multiplex PCR, and the TCRdb table lists in-frame clones only, not all of them. This repertoire shows tens of thousands of clones, about 85% found once; its top ten account for over 6.5%. The CDR3 is 13 residues long. Unmatched junction bases numbered 1, after V lost 3 bases and J lost 2 bases. Germline CDR1 is SGHVS and CDR2 is FQNEAQ. This material consisted of blood, taken after dendritic cell vaccination. The origin of this receptor is a human donor with glioblastoma. This chain joins TRBV7-8 and TRBJ2-7; 7 nucleotides agree with TRBD1. The CDR3: CASSFDRAYEQYF. The CDR3 nucleotides read TGTGCCAGCAGCTTCGACAGGGCCTACGAGCAGTACTTC.